Listed below are T cell receptor beta chains from one sample, sequenced in a study of cytomegalovirus exposure and HLA in healthy donors. Measured with immunoSEQ multiplex PCR; TCRdb has only the in-frame clones, and not every one. The sample consists of 100,000 to 150,000 clones, about 74% of them appearing once. Source material: PBMCs. Receptors were obtained from a woman aged 45-60 years in good health and CMV-seropositive. Both conserved end residues are part of each CDR3. The D gene is left open where the match is weak. Size is stated for part of the rows, as once, few or many counts, or as a class when the clone is expanded.

-,TRBD2,TRBJ2-2,TRBV5-1,CASSLDWAGGTGELFF,TGCGCCAGCAGCTTGGATTGGGCGGGAGGCACCGGGGAGCTGTTTTTT
-,-,TRBJ1-3,TRBV21-1,CASSSKGRAPGNTIYF,TGTGCCAGCAGCTCCAAGGGGAGGGCCCCTGGAAACACCATATATTTT
once,-,TRBJ1-1,TRBV5-1,CASKAGTGEDEAFF,TGCGCCAGCAAAGCCGGGACGGGGGAGGATGAAGCTTTCTTT
-,TRBD2,TRBJ2-7,TRBV4-1,CASSFGASGVYEQYF,TGCGCCAGCAGCTTCGGGGCTAGCGGGGTCTACGAGCAGTACTTC
-,TRBD2,TRBJ2-3,TRBV11-2,CASSLKGLAAYDTQYF,TGTGCCAGCAGCTTAAAGGGACTAGCGGCGTACGATACGCAGTATTTT
-,-,TRBJ1-2,TRBV9,CASSVAPGLKNYGYTF,TGTGCCAGCAGCGTAGCTCCAGGGCTTAAGAACTATGGCTACACCTTC
-,-,TRBJ2-7,TRBV5-1,CASSSGQGDNEQYF,TGCGCCAGCAGCTCGGGCCAGGGCGATAACGAGCAGTACTTC
-,-,TRBJ1-2,TRBV7-9,CASSLQGYGYTF,TGTGCCAGCAGCCTACAGGGCTATGGCTACACCTTC
-,TRBD2,TRBJ2-1,TRBV5-4,CATSGGSSYNEQFF,TGTGCCACAAGCGGGGGAAGCTCCTACAATGAGCAGTTCTTC
-,TRBD1,TRBJ2-7,TRBV29-1,CSVVFPGQLEYEQYF,TGCAGCGTAGTCTTCCCGGGACAGCTCGAGTACGAGCAGTACTTC
few,TRBD1,TRBJ1-4,TRBV4-1,CASSQTLTGATNEKLFF,TGCGCCAGCAGCCAGACCTTGACAGGGGCAACTAATGAAAAACTGTTTTTT
-,-,TRBJ2-1,TRBV5-1,CASSLGGNEQFF,TGCGCCAGCAGCCTCGGGGGCAATGAGCAGTTCTTC
few,-,TRBJ2-7,TRBV7-8,CASSPRPGSSRWSEQYF,TGTGCCAGCAGTCCCAGGCCGGGGAGCTCCCGCTGGAGCGAGCAGTACTTC
-,-,TRBJ2-2,TRBV11-2,CASSLRVAWGELFF,TGTGCCAGCAGCTTAAGAGTAGCGTGGGGGGAGCTGTTTTTT
-,-,TRBJ1-5,TRBV19,CASSTQGVQPQHF,TGTGCCAGTAGTACTCAAGGGGTTCAGCCCCAGCATTTT
few,TRBD2,TRBJ2-1,TRBV7-2,CASSLASGGYNEQFF,TGTGCCAGCAGCCTCGCTAGCGGGGGGTACAATGAGCAGTTCTTC
-,TRBD1,TRBJ2-7,TRBV4-2,CASSQDRTGPYEQYF,TGTGCCAGCAGCCAAGATCGGACAGGCCCCTACGAGCAGTACTTC
-,-,TRBJ2-1,TRBV5-4,CASSFFDSLYNEQFF,TGTGCCAGCAGCTTTTTCGACTCCCTATACAATGAGCAGTTCTTC
few,-,TRBJ1-1,TRBV19,CASIAPPGVGNTEAFF,TGTGCCAGTATCGCCCCCCCAGGGGTAGGGAACACTGAAGCTTTCTTT
-,-,TRBJ2-3,TRBV10-3,CAITGSTDTQYF,TGTGCCATTACGGGGTCTACAGATACGCAGTATTTT
-,-,TRBJ2-7,TRBV4-1,CASSPTEVGSRGSEQYF,TGCGCCAGCAGCCCCACGGAGGTGGGATCTCGGGGATCGGAGCAGTACTTC
-,TRBD1,TRBJ1-2,TRBV5-4,CASSSAGDRGYTF,TGTGCCAGCAGCTCGGCAGGGGACAGAGGCTACACCTTC
-,-,TRBJ1-5,TRBV7-9,CASSLVTGLAQHF,TGTGCCAGCAGCTTAGTTACAGGTTTGGCCCAGCATTTT
-,-,TRBJ1-2,TRBV2,CASSEDGAGRDGYTF,TGTGCCAGCAGTGAAGATGGGGCAGGGAGGGATGGCTACACCTTC
few,TRBD2,TRBJ2-7,TRBV7-9,CASSRGGGYEQYF,TGTGCCAGCTCCCGCGGGGGGGGGTACGAGCAGTACTTC
-,TRBD2,TRBJ2-1,TRBV6-5,CASSYTGGYNEQFF,TGTGCCAGCAGTTACACGGGGGGGTACAATGAGCAGTTCTTC
once,-,TRBJ1-3,TRBV6-1,CASNPRGGNTIYF,TGTGCCAGCAATCCGAGAGGGGGAAACACCATATATTTT
-,-,TRBJ2-1,TRBV9,CASSVSAGPTYNEQFF,TGTGCCAGCAGCGTGTCGGCGGGCCCGACCTACAATGAGCAGTTCTTC
-,-,TRBJ1-5,TRBV19,CASSILGDSNQPQHF,TGTGCCAGTAGTATCTTAGGGGATAGCAATCAGCCCCAGCATTTT
-,TRBD1,TRBJ1-2,TRBV29-1,CSVGHRGQYGYTF,TGCAGCGTCGGCCACAGGGGGCAATATGGCTACACCTTC
-,TRBD2,TRBJ2-1,TRBV28,CASSLRVAGHEQFF,TGTGCCAGCAGTTTAAGGGTAGCGGGGCATGAGCAGTTCTTC
-,TRBD1,TRBJ2-7,TRBV19,CASSPGTTGPSSYEQYF,TGTGCCAGTAGTCCGGGCACGACAGGGCCGAGCTCCTACGAGCAGTACTTC
-,TRBD1,TRBJ1-6,TRBV11-2,CASSLARTGGSPLHF,TGTGCCAGCAGCTTAGCACGGACAGGGGGTTCACCCCTCCACTTT